The next 2 T cell receptor beta chains were all read from a single sample in a study of identical twins. One entry per CDR3 protein results from TCRdb running MiXCR on the 5' RACE reads. The table has around 550,000 distinct CDR3 sequences, over 12% seen once. This sample was shared with a second study, whose subject was yellow fever vaccine responses in identical twins.

The source material was CD4+ T cells sorted from blood. Every receptor here comes from a woman between 18 and 29 years old in good health.

V usage is TRBV20-1 and J usage is TRBJ1-1; D unresolved. The germline gives CDR1 DFQATT, CDR2 SNEGSKA (reference sequence). Between the trimmed V and J ends, which lost 3 bases and 11 bases, there was a span of 4 bases. The CDR3 sequence is 8 residues long. The CDR3 bases are TGCAGTGCTAGGGCGGCTTTCTTT. Translation gives CSARAAFF.

This clonotype was picked up a small number of times. V gene TRBV4-2 combines with J gene TRBJ2-1, with a possible D match to TRBD2 (5 bases). The V end lost 0 bases, the J end lost 1 base, and 13 bases lay between the germline ends. CDR3 length equals 17 residues. Germline-derived CDR1 and CDR2 are LGHNA and YNFKEQ. The CDR3 DNA follows: TGTGCCAGCAGCCAAGATTCGGATCGGGGTTCCTACAATGAGCAGTTCTTC. Translation: CASSQDSDRGSYNEQFF.